The 17 T cell receptor beta chains below were found in one sample sequenced in a study of post-analysis software for immune sequencing data. Study-level findings and limits: Controls had lower frequencies than patients of about 5 TRBV segments, which included TRBV5-6, TRBV5-1 and TRBV20-1.

Their cognate antigens are unknown. Unique-molecular-identifier-tagged TCR beta cDNA libraries were used. TCRdb passed the PCR reads through MiXCR, listing each CDR3 protein once. The sample shows some 690,000 distinct CDR3 sequences, roughly 29% of them seen only once. The specimen was blood. The receptors stem from a girl aged 5 to 17 with multiple sclerosis.

This chain connects TRBV12-3 or TRBV12-4 to TRBJ2-3; TRBD2 agrees at 8 bases. Trimming removed 3 bases from V and 9 bases from J; junction bases left unmatched: 11. The CDR3 sequence is 15 residues long. CDR3: CASSFSGDAVGTQYF. The CDR3 DNA reads TGTGCCAGCAGTTTTAGCGGGGATGCCGTTGGGACGCAGTATTTT.

This clonotype was counted a few times. The rearrangement joins TRBV27 to TRBJ2-1, with TRBD2 matching 10 bases. Germline V gives CDR1 MNHEY, CDR2 SMNVEV (reference sequence). J was trimmed by 7 bases and V by 2 bases; bases with no gene match: 5. The CDR3 consists of 15 residues. CDR3 sequence (DNA): TGTGCCAGCAGTTTACGCCTAGCGGGGGCTAATGAGCAGTTCTTC. Residues: CASSLRLAGANEQFF.

With respect to this clonotype: A junction end diverges from the germline sequence, so it may reflect a read error. The chain joins TRBV5-1 to TRBJ2-5, with D tentatively TRBD2 (6 bases). The length of the CDR3 is 13 residues. Looked up from germline, CDR1 is SGHRS and CDR2 is YFSETQ. CDR3 bases: TGCGCCAGCAGCTTAAGGGAGGCAGAGACCCGGTACTTC. Translating it yields CASSLREAETRYF. Drawing the rest from reference TRBV5-1 and TRBJ2-5, the complete variable domain is KAGVTQTPRYLIKTRGQQVTLSCSPISGHRSVSWYQQTPGQGLQFLFEYFSETQRNKGNFPGRFSGRQFSNSRSEMNVSTLELGDSALYLCASSLREAETRYFGPGTRLLVL.

This clonotype was counted only a few times. J is TRBJ2-7 and V is TRBV29-1; 11 nucleotides match TRBD2. This CDR3 contains 14 residues. Trimming at V came to 6 bases and at J to 4 bases, leaving 8 bases not matched to a gene. The germline V gene has CDR1 SQVTM and CDR2 ANQGSEA. CDR3 sequence (DNA): TGCAGCGTCGCAACTAGCGGGGGTAGTTACGAGCAGTACTTC. Its protein product is CSVATSGGSYEQYF.

This chain uses TRBV3-1 with TRBJ2-2; TRBD2 agrees at 7 bases. The CDR3 is 18 residues long. V was clipped by 0 bases and J by 0 bases; unmatched bases: 7. CDR1 is LGHDT and CDR2 is YNNKEL in the germline V gene (reference sequence). As DNA, the CDR3 is TGTGCCAGCAGCCAAGATTTTGCTAGCGGTGCGAACACCGGGGAGCTGTTTTTT. This encodes CASSQDFASGANTGELFF.

About this clonotype: It may be a read error: a sequence one base away is much more abundant. The chain combines TRBV29-1 with TRBJ2-7; unclear D gene. With 5 bases removed from V and 12 bases from J, the gap between germline ends came to 26 bases. CDR3 length: 14 residues. Germline V CDR1 and CDR2: SQVTM, ANQGSEA. The CDR3 region is CSVPKGSNPLQRYF. The CDR3 nucleotides read TGCAGCGTTCCCAAGGGTAGTAATCCCCTCCAGCGGTACTTC.

This clonotype was seen a few times. This chain joins TRBV7-8 and TRBJ2-1; maybe TRBD2 (6 bases). Germline CDR1 and CDR2: SGHVS and FQNEAQ. This CDR3 contains 16 residues. V dropped 1 base and J dropped 3 bases, with 13 bases sitting between them. The CDR3 loop reads CASSLVPLANYNEQFF. The DNA for the CDR3 is TGTGCCAGCAGCTTAGTTCCCCTAGCGAACTACAATGAGCAGTTCTTC.

The chain is built from TRBV2 and TRBJ1-5; D gene unclear. V lost 2 bases, J lost 1 base, and 6 bases lay in between. CDR3 length equals 14 residues. CDR1 is SNHLY and CDR2 is FYNNEI in the germline V gene. In nucleotides, the CDR3 is TGTGCCAGCAGTGAAAGCCGAAGCAATCAGCCCCAGCATTTT. It encodes CASSESRSNQPQHF.

This clonotype has a handful of counts. The genes are TRBV7-9 and TRBJ1-5; 7 bases match TRBD1. The ends lost 2 bases at V and 10 bases at J; junction bases unmatched: 5. The CDR3 consists of 13 residues. Germline V CDR1 and CDR2: SEHNR, FQNEAQ (reference sequence). DNA of the CDR3: TGTGCCAGCAGCTTACGACAGGGTTCACCCCAGCATTTT. Amino acids: CASSLRQGSPQHF.

This clonotype was observed a handful of times. The chain uses TRBV7-2 and TRBJ2-3, with 7 bases identical to TRBD2. This CDR3 contains 15 residues. Germline lookup yields CDR1 SGHTA and CDR2 FQGNSA. Unmatched junction bases numbered 9, after V lost 5 bases and J lost 4 bases. This CDR3 reads CASSLVPSGADTQYF. In DNA form, the CDR3 reads TGTGCCAGCAGCCTAGTACCTAGCGGCGCAGATACGCAGTATTTT.

This chain uses TRBV14 with TRBJ2-1; the D gene could be TRBD1 or TRBD2 (5 bases each). CDR3 length: 13 amino acids. Trimming shortened V by 4 bases and J by 10 bases, and 14 bases separated the two germline ends. Germline V gene sequence: CDR1 SGHDN, CDR2 FVKESK. The CDR3 region has the DNA TGTGCCAGCAGCCTGCAGGGTCGCGGGGAGCAGTTCTTC. Encoded protein: CASSLQGRGEQFF.

This clonotype was seen more than once but under ten times. The rearrangement links TRBV6-1 to TRBJ1-1; 10 bases line up with TRBD1. V dropped 5 bases and J dropped 4; count of bases not matched to a gene: 4. Germline values: CDR1 MNHNS, CDR2 SASEGT. The CDR3 has 14 residues. The CDR3 DNA reads TGTGCCAGCAGTATGGGACAGGGGCGCACTGAAGCTTTCTTT. It is translated as CASSMGQGRTEAFF.

In its sample, this clonotype was seen a few times. V is TRBV29-1 and J is TRBJ2-5; TRBD1 matches 12 bases. There are 15 residues in the CDR3. Germline loops: CDR1 SQVTM, CDR2 ANQGSEA. With 3 bases clipped from V and 5 bases from J, the junction kept 7 bases outside the gene matches. This CDR3 is CSVDMGQGAVETQYF. CDR3 bases: TGCAGCGTTGATATGGGACAGGGGGCCGTTGAGACCCAGTACTTC.

This clonotype occurred a few times. The rearrangement links TRBV7-2 to TRBJ2-1; 12 nucleotides match TRBD2. CDR1 and CDR2 (germline): SGHTA, FQGNSA. J lost 9 bases, V lost 6 bases, and 9 bases had no gene match. The CDR3 covers 15 residues. The DNA of the CDR3 is TGTGCCAGCAGGGAGACTAGCGGGAGTTATGGTGAGCAGTTCTTC. This gives the protein CASRETSGSYGEQFF.

CDR3 in DNA: TGTGCCAGCAGACGCCCGATCATTGGGGGCGCGTTCATGGCGGCCGGCTACACCTTC. This sequence encodes CASRRPIIGGAFMAAGYTF. This rearrangement joins TRBV6-1 to TRBJ1-2, with D possibly being TRBD1 (6 bases). From germline, CDR1 is MNHNS and CDR2 SASEGT. This CDR3 is built from 19 residues. V was clipped by 6 bases and J by 8 bases, with 34 bases between them.

This clonotype came up a few times. This chain joins TRBV24-1 and TRBJ2-7; a weak D match, TRBD2 (5 bases). The germline V gene encodes CDR1 KGHDR and CDR2 SFDVKD. The CDR3 totals 14 residues. The V gene lost 9 bases and the J gene lost 0 bases, with 14 bases spanning the gap. Here the CDR3 DNA reads TGTGCCACCGAACCAAGCAGCGGCTCCTACGAGCAGTACTTC. Its translation: CATEPSSGSYEQYF.

CDR3 sequence (DNA): TGTGCCAGCAGTTACTCGAGGAACGGGGGCGGGTACAATGAGCAGTTCTTC. Translated, it gives CASSYSRNGGGYNEQFF. The rearrangement links TRBV6-5 to TRBJ2-1; D may correspond to TRBD1 or TRBD2 (6 bases each). The CDR3 loop spans 17 amino acids. Germline lookup yields CDR1 MNHEY and CDR2 SVGAGI. Trimming removed 0 bases from V and 4 bases from J, with 16 bases in between.